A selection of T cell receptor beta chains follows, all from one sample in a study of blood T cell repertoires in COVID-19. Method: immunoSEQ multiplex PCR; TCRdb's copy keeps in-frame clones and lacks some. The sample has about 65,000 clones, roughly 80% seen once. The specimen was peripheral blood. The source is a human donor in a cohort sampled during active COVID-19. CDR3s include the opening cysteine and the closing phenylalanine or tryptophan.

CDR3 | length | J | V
CASSSTGGITEAFF | 14 | TRBJ1-1 | TRBV7-2
CASSPGGALYNEQFF | 15 | TRBJ2-1 | TRBV7-2
CSVAVTEAFF | 10 | TRBJ1-1 | TRBV29-1
CASSVTGGRTGGEEKLFF | 18 | TRBJ1-4 | TRBV9
CASSFSGALSGNTIYF | 16 | TRBJ1-3 | TRBV28
CASSLEGVTNYGYTF | 15 | TRBJ1-2 | TRBV5-1
CASSLGGRGSPLHF | 14 | TRBJ1-6 | TRBV7-3
CASNPSGATSYEQYF | 15 | TRBJ2-7 | TRBV7-2
CATSRDGRGSSYNEQFF | 17 | TRBJ2-1 | TRBV15
CASSAHFPGTGYNEQFF | 17 | TRBJ2-1 | TRBV2
CAIGTGKGTEAFF | 13 | TRBJ1-1 | TRBV2
CASSLLRDPRLSGNTIYF | 18 | TRBJ1-3 | TRBV11-2
CASSLVLSEKLFF | 13 | TRBJ1-4 | TRBV5-6
CASSSGDSSGNTIYF | 15 | TRBJ1-3 | TRBV7-3
CASSARTGYYGYTF | 14 | TRBJ1-2 | TRBV7-2
CASSAGLAGYNEQFF | 15 | TRBJ2-1 | TRBV5-4
CASSPFGLRQETQYF | 15 | TRBJ2-5 | TRBV7-2